The 9 T cell receptor beta chains below all came from one sample that was sequenced in a study of monozygotic twins with inflammatory bowel disease. TCRdb derives one entry per CDR3 protein from the 5' RACE reads, leaving out DNA. The table lists around 410,000 distinct CDR3 sequences. Sequences were obtained from blood. The receptors were gathered from a human donor with ulcerative colitis or Crohn's disease, or a healthy co-twin of an affected twin (not recorded which).

The genes are TRBV29-1 and TRBJ1-2. CDR3 length: 14 amino acids. Germline-derived CDR1 and CDR2 are SQVTM and ANQGSEA. The CDR3 is CSVEEAFANYGYTF.

The V and J genes are TRBV3-1 and TRBJ2-7; as DNA is missing, the TRBD1 call by TCRdb cannot be tested. There are 15 residues in the CDR3. Germline V gene data show CDR1 as LGHDT and CDR2 as YNNKEL (reference sequence). This CDR3 is CASSPGGGARSEQYF.

The chain couples TRBV7-3 to TRBJ2-3; TCRdb picks TRBD1, but there is no DNA to check that call. The CDR3 runs to 13 residues. Per the germline V gene, CDR1 is SGHTA and CDR2 is FQGTGA. CDR3 in amino acids: CASSLTALDTQYF.

The chain combines TRBV6-1 with TRBJ1-2; TCRdb's D call, TRBD1, is unchecked because there is no DNA. CDR1 is MNHNS and CDR2 is SASEGT in the germline V gene. This CDR3 comprises 14 residues. CDR3 sequence: CASRGVVGSYGYTF.

The chain couples TRBV30 to TRBJ1-1. Germline lookup yields CDR1 GTSNPN and CDR2 SVGIG (reference sequence). This CDR3 is built from 14 residues. CDR3 residues: CAWSVNMVNTEAFF.

This rearrangement joins TRBV2 to TRBJ2-7; with no DNA, the TCRdb D assignment of TRBD1 cannot be verified. Germline V lookup: CDR1 SNHLY, CDR2 FYNNEI. The length of the CDR3 is 13 residues. The CDR3 sequence: CASNRDGSYEQYF.

The chain combines TRBV15 with TRBJ2-1; TCRdb gives TRBD1 as the D gene, but with no DNA this cannot be confirmed. The length of the CDR3 is 15 residues. Germline assignment: CDR1 LNHNV and CDR2 YYDKDF (reference sequence). CDR3 loop: CATSRDRGLYNEQFF.

The rearrangement links TRBV14 to TRBJ2-7. Germline-derived CDR1 and CDR2 are SGHDN and FVKESK. CDR3 length: 13 residues. CDR3 sequence reads: CASSQAGPYEQYF. Using reference TRBV14 and TRBJ2-7 for the parts outside the CDR3, the full variable domain is EAGVTQFPSHSVIEKGQTVTLRCDPISGHDNLYWYRRVMGKEIKFLLHFVKESKQDESGMPNNRFLAERTGGTYSTLKVQPAELEDSGVYFCASSQAGPYEQYFGPGTRLTVT.

The J gene is TRBJ1-1, the V gene TRBV5-4; TCRdb selects TRBD1, and the lack of DNA leaves this call unchecked. This CDR3 is 15 amino acids long. Germline CDR1 and CDR2: SGHNT and YYREEE (reference sequence). CDR3: CASTRDSPGVSEAFF.